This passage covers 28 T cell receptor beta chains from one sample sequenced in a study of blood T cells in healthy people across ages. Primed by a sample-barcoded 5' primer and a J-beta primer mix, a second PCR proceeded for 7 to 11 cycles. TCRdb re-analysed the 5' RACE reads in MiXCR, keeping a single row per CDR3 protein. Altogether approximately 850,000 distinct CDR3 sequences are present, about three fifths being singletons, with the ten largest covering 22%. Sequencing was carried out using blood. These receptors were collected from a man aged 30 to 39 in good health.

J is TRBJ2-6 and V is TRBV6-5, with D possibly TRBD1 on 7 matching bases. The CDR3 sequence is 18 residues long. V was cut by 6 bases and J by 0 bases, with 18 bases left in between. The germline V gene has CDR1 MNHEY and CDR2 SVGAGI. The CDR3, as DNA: TGTGCCAGCAGATATCCGGGACAGACTAGCTCTGGGGCCAACGTCCTGACTTTC. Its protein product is CASRYPGQTSSGANVLTF.

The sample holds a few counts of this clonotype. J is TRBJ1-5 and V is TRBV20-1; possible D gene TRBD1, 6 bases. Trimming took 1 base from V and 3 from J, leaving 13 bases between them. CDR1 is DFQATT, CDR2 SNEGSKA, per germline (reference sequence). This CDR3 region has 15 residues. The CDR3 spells CSARVGGSNNQPQHF. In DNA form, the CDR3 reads TGCAGTGCTAGAGTGGGGGGCTCCAACAATCAGCCCCAGCATTTT.

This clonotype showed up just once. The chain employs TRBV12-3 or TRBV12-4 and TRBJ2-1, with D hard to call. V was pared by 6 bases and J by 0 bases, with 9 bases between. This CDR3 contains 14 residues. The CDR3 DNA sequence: TGTGCCAGCAGCAATCCCTCCTCCTACAATGAGCAGTTCTTC. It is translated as CASSNPSSYNEQFF.

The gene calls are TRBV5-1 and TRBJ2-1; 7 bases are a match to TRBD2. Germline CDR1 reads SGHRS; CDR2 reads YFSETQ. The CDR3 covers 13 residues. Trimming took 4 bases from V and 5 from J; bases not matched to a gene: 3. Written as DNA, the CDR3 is TGCGCCAGCAGCCCTAGCGGCAACAATGAGCAGTTCTTC. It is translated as CASSPSGNNEQFF.

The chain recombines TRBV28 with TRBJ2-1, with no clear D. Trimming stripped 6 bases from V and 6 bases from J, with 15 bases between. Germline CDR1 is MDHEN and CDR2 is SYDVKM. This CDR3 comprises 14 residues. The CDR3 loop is CASSLRGVINEQFF. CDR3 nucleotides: TGTGCCAGCAGCCTCCGCGGAGTAATCAATGAGCAGTTCTTC.

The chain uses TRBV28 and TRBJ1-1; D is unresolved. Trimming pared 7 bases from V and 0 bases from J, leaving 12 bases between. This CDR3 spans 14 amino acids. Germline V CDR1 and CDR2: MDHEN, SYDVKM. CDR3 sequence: CASTGGSLNTEAFF. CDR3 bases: TGTGCCAGCACCGGTGGCAGCTTGAACACTGAAGCTTTCTTT.

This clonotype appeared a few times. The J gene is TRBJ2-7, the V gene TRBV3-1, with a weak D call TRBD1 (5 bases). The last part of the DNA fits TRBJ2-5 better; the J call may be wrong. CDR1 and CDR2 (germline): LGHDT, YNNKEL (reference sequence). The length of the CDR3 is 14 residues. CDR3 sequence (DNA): TGTGCCAGCAGCCGCGGACACAGACTTGAGACCCAGTACTTC. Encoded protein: CASSRGHRLETQYF.

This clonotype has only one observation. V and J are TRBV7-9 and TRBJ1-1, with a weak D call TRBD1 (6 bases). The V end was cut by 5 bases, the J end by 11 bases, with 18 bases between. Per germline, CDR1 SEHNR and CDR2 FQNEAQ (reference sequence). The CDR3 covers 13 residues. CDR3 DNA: TGTGCCAGCAGCCTACAGGGCCCCGTTGAGGCTTTCTTT. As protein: CASSLQGPVEAFF.

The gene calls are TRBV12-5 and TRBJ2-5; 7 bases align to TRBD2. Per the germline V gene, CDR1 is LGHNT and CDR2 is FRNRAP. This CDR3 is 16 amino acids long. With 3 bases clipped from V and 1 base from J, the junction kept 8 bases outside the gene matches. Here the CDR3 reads CASGLKASGLQETQYF. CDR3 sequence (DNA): TGTGCTAGTGGTTTAAAGGCTAGCGGCCTCCAAGAGACCCAGTACTTC. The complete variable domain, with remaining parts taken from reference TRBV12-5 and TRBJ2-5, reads DARVTQTPRHKVTEMGQEVTMRCQPILGHNTVFWYRQTMMQGLELLAYFRNRAPLDDSGMPKDRFSAEMPDATLATLKIQPSEPRDSAVYFCASGLKASGLQETQYFGPGTRLLVL.

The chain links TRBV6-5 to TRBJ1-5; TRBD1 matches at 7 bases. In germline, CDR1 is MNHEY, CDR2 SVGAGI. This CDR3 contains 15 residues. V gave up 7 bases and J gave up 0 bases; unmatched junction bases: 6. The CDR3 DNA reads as TGTGCCAGCAACCCGGGACAGCTTAGCAATCAGCCCCAGCATTTT. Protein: CASNPGQLSNQPQHF.

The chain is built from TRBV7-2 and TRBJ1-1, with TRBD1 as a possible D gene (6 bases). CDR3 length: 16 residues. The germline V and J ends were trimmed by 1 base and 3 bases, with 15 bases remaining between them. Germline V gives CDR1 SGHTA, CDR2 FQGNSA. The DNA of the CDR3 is TGTGCCAGCAGCTTAGACAGGGCCTCTTTCGACACTGAAGCTTTCTTT. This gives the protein CASSLDRASFDTEAFF.

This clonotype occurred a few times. CDR3 coding DNA: TGTGCCAGCAGCTTAGGGGACGACTACGAGCAGTACTTC. Translating gives CASSLGDDYEQYF. This chain connects TRBV7-9 to TRBJ2-7, with D possibly being TRBD1 or TRBD2 (5 bases each). The CDR3 runs to 13 residues. The germline CDR1 and CDR2 sequences are SEHNR and FQNEAQ (reference sequence). V lost 1 base, J lost 3 bases, and 7 bases lay in between.

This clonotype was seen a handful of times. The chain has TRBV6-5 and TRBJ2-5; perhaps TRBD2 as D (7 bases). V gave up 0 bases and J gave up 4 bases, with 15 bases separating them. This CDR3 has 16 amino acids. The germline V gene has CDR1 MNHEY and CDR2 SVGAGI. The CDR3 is CASSYSRGGRRETQYF. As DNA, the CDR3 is TGTGCCAGCAGTTACTCGAGGGGGGGACGGCGAGAGACCCAGTACTTC.

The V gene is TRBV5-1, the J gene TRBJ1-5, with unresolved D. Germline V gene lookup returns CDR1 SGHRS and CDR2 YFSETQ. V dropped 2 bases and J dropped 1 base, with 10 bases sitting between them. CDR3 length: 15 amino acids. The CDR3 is CASSFVPDSNQPQHF. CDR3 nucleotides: TGCGCCAGCAGCTTCGTTCCGGACAGCAATCAGCCCCAGCATTTT.

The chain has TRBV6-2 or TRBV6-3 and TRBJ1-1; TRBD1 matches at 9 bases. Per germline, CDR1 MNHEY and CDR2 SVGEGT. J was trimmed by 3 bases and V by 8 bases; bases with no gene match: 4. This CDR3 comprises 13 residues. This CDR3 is CASGRQGDTEAFF. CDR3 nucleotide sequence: TGTGCCAGCGGCCGACAGGGGGACACTGAAGCTTTCTTT.

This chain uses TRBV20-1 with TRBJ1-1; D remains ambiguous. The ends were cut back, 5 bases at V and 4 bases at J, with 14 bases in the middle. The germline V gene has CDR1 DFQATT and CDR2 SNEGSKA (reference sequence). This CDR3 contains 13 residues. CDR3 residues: CSAPQWEGTEAFF. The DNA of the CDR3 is TGCAGTGCTCCCCAATGGGAGGGCACTGAAGCTTTCTTT.

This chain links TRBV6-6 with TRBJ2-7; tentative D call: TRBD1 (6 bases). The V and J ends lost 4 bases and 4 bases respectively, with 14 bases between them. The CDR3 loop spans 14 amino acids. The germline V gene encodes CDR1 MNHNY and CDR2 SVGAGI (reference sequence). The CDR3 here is CASSFNRAGYEQYF. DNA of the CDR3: TGTGCCAGCAGTTTCAACAGGGCAGGGTACGAGCAGTACTTC.

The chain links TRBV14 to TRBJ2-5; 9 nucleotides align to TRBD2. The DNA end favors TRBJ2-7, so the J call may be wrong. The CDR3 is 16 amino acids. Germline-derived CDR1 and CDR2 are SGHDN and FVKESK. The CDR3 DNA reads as TGTGCCAGCAGCCGAAGCGGGGGGCCTACTCTCTACGAGCAGTACTTC. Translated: CASSRSGGPTLYEQYF.

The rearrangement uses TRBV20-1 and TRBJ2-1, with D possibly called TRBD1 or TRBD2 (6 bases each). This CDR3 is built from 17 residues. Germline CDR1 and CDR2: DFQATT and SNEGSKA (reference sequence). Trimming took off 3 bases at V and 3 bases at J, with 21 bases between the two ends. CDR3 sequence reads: CSASRSRGTTLYNEQFF. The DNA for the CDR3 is TGCAGTGCTAGCCGGTCCCGGGGGACAACGCTCTACAATGAGCAGTTCTTC.

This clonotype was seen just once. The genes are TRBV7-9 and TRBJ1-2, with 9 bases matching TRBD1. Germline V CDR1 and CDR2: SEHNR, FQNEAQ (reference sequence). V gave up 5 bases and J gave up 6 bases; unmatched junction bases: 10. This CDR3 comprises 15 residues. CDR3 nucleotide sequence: TGTGCCAGCAGCCGAACAGGGGGCCCTTGGGATGGCTACACCTTC. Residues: CASSRTGGPWDGYTF.

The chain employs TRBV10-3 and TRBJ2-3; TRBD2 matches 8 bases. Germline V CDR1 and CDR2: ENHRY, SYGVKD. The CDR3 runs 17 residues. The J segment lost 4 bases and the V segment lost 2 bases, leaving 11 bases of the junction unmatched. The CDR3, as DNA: TGTGCCATCAGTGAGATCCCGGGACTAGGGCCCTCAGATACGCAGTATTTT. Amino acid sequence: CAISEIPGLGPSDTQYF.

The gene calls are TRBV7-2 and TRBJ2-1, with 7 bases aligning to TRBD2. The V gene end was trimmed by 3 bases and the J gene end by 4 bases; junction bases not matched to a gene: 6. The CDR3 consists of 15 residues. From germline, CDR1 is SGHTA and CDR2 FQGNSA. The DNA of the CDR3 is TGTGCCAGCAGCTTCCGGGAGGCGGCTTACAATGAGCAGTTCTTC. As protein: CASSFREAAYNEQFF.

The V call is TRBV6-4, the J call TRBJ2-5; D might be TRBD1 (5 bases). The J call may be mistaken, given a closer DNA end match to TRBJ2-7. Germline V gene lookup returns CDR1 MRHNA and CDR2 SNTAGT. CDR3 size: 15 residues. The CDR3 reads CASSDGQGEAHEQYF. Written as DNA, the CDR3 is TGTGCCAGCAGTGATGGGCAGGGTGAGGCTCACGAGCAGTACTTC.

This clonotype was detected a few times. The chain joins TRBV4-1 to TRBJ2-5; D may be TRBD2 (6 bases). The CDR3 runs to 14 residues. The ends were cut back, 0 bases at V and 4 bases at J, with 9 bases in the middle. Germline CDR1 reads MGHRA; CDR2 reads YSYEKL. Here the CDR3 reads CASSQEGLRETQYF. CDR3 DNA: TGCGCCAGCAGCCAAGAAGGACTAAGAGAGACCCAGTACTTC.

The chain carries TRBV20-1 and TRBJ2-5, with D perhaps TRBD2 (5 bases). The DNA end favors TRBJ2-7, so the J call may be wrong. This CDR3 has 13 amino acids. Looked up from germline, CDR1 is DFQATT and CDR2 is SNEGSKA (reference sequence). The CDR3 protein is CSAGLEVPYEQYF. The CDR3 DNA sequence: TGCAGTGCCGGCTTGGAGGTACCCTACGAGCAGTACTTC.

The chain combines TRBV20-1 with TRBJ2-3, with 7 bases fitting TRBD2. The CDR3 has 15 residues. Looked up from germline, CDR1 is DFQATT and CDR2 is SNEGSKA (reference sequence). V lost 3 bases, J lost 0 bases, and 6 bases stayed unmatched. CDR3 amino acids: CSARGGDGSTDTQYF. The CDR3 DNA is TGCAGTGCTAGGGGAGGGGACGGGAGCACAGATACGCAGTATTTT.

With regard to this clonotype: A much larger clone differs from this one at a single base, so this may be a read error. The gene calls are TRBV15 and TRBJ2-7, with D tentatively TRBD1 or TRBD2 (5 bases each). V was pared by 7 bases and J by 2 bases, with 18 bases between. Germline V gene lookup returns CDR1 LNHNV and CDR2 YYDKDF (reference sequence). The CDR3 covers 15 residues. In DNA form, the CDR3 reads TGTGCCACCACTCCGGGACGGGAATCTACCTACGAGCAGTACTTC. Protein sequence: CATTPGRESTYEQYF.

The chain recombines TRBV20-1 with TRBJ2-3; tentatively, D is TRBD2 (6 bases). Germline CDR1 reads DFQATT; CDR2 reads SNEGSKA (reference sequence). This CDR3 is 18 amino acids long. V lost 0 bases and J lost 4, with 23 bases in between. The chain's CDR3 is CSARDPAGSQAGADTQYF. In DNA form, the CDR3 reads TGCAGTGCTAGAGATCCGGCGGGGAGCCAGGCCGGTGCAGATACGCAGTATTTT.